This TCR beta chain was found in a study of blood T cell repertoires in COVID-19. Study in general: COVID-19 samples, acute and convalescent, were from the United States, Italy and Spain. Sources were T cells, B-cell-depleted T cells, or PBMCs; the material itself was cDNA or gDNA.

CDR1 is SGHRS and CDR2 is YFSETQ in the germline V gene. The length of the CDR3 is 16 residues. After removal of 3 bases from V and 0 bases from J, the junction contained 4 bases not matched to a gene. Original analysis: It was from reference gene primer amplification that nucleated cell counts were estimated. Assay used: immunoSEQ multiplex PCR; TCRdb lists only in-frame clones, some missing. That table supplies the V and J calls and clone size; D and trimming were determined from the DNA. The sample carries approximately 160,000 clones, around 83% recorded once. This chain links TRBV5-1 with TRBJ2-7; TRBD2 aligns across 12 bases. What was sequenced was peripheral blood. This sequence was found in a man aged 50 to 59 with active or convalescent COVID-19. This CDR3 is CASSSGLAGSSYEQYF. As DNA, the CDR3 is TGCGCCAGCAGCTCAGGACTAGCGGGAAGCTCCTACGAGCAGTACTTC. The full variable domain, with the rest looked up from reference TRBV5-1 and TRBJ2-7, is KAGVTQTPRYLIKTRGQQVTLSCSPISGHRSVSWYQQTPGQGLQFLFEYFSETQRNKGNFPGRFSGRQFSNSRSEMNVSTLELGDSALYLCASSSGLAGSSYEQYFGPGTRLTVT.